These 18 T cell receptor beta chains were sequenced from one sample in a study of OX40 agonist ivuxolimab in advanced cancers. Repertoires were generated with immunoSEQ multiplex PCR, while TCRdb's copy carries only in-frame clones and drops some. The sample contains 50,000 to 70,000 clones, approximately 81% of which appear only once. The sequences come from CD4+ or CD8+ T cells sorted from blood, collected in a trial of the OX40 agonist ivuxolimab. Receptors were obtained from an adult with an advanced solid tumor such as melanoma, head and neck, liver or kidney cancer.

In DNA form, the CDR3 reads TGTGCCTGGAAAGGGGCGCGGTACACTGAAGCTTTCTTT. Translated: CAWKGARYTEAFF. This sequence joins TRBV30 and TRBJ1-1; TRBD1 is a possible D gene (5 bases). Looked up from germline, CDR1 is GTSNPN and CDR2 is SVGIG (reference sequence). Trimming shortened V by 4 bases and J by 3 bases, and 12 bases separated the two germline ends. CDR3 length equals 13 residues. The whole variable domain, filled in from reference TRBV30 and TRBJ1-1, reads SQTIHQWPATLVQPVGSPLSLECTVEGTSNPNLYWYRQAAGRGLQLLFYSVGIGQISSEVPQNLSASRPQDRQFILSSKKLLLSDSGFYLCAWKGARYTEAFFGQGTRLTVV.

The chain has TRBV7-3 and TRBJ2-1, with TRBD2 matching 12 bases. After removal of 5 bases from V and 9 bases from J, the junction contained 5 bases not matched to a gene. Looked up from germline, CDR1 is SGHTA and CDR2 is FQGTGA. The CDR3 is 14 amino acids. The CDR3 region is CASSASGGAGEQFF. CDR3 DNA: TGTGCCAGCAGCGCTAGCGGGGGGGCCGGTGAGCAGTTCTTC.

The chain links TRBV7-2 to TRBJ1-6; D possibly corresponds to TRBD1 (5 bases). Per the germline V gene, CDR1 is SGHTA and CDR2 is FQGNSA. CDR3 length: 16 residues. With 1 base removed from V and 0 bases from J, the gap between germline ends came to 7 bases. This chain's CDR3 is CASSLGGSSYNSPLHF. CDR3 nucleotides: TGTGCCAGCAGCTTAGGGGGGAGCTCCTATAATTCACCCCTCCACTTT. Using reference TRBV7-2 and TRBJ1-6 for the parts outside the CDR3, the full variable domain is GAGVSQSPSNKVTEKGKDVELRCDPISGHTALYWYRQSLGQGLEFLIYFQGNSAPDKSGLPSDRFSAERTGGSVSTLTIQRTQQEDSAVYLCASSLGGSSYNSPLHFGNGTRLTVT.

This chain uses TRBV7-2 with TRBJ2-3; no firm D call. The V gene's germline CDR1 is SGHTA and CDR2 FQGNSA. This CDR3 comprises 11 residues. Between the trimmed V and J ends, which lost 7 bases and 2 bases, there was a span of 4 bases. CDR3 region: CASTLTDTQYF. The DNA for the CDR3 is TGTGCCAGCACACTCACAGATACGCAGTATTTT.

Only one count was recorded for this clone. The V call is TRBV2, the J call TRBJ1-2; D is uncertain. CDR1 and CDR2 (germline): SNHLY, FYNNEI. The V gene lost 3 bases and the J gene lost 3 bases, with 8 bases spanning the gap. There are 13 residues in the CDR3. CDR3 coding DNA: TGTGCCAGCAGTGACCAGTCCTACTATGGCTACACCTTC. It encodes CASSDQSYYGYTF.

In nucleotides, the CDR3 is TGTGCCAGCAGTTTCAGGACGAATGAAAAACTGTTTTTT. Its translation: CASSFRTNEKLFF. V gene TRBV28 combines with J gene TRBJ1-4, with D uncertain. CDR3 length: 13 amino acids. The V and J ends lost 3 bases and 5 bases respectively, with 7 bases between them. Germline V gene lookup returns CDR1 MDHEN and CDR2 SYDVKM. Combining the CDR3 with reference TRBV28 and TRBJ1-4 gives the whole variable domain DVKVTQSSRYLVKRTGEKVFLECVQDMDHENMFWYRQDPGLGLRLIYFSYDVKMKEKGDIPEGYSVSREKKERFSLILESASTNQTSMYLCASSFRTNEKLFFGSGTQLSVL.

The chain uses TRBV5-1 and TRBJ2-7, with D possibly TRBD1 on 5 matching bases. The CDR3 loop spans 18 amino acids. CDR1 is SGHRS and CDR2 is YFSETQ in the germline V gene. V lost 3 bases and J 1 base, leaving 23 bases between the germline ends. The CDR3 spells CASSSGHPPFPLSYEQYF. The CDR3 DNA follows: TGCGCCAGCAGCTCAGGACATCCCCCCTTTCCTTTATCCTACGAGCAGTACTTC.

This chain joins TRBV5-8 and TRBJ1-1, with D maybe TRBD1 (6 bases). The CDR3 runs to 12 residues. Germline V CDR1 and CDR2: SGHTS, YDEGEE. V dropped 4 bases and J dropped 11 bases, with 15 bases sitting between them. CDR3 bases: TGTGCCAGCAGCCCAGGGGCAGGGTCGGCTTTCTTT. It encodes CASSPGAGSAFF. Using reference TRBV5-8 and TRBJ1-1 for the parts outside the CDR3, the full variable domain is EAGVTQSPTHLIKTRGQQATLRCSPISGHTSVYWYQQALGLGLQFLLWYDEGEERNRGNFPPRFSGRQFPNYSSELNVNALELEDSALYLCASSPGAGSAFFGQGTRLTVV.

CDR3 protein: CASSLGADSYNEQFF. The CDR3 DNA reads TGTGCCAGCAGCTTAGGGGCAGACTCCTACAATGAGCAGTTCTTC. The V call is TRBV11-2, the J call TRBJ2-1; D uncertain. This CDR3 comprises 15 residues. Trimming shortened V by 1 base and J by 0 bases, and 7 bases separated the two germline ends. From germline, CDR1 is SGHAT and CDR2 FQNNGV.

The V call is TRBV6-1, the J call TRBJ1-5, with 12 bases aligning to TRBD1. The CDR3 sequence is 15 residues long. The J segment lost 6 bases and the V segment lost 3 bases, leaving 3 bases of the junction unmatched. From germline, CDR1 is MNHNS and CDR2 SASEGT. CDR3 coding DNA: TGTGCCAGCAGTGAGGGGGACAGGGGGCGTCAGCCCCAGCATTTT. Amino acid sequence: CASSEGDRGRQPQHF.

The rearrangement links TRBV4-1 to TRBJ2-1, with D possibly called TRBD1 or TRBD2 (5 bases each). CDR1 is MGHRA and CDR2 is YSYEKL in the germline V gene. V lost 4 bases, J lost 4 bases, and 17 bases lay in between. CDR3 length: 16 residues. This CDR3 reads CASSRAGTVLYNEQFF. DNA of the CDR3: TGCGCCAGCAGCCGGGCCGGGACGGTTCTTTACAATGAGCAGTTCTTC.

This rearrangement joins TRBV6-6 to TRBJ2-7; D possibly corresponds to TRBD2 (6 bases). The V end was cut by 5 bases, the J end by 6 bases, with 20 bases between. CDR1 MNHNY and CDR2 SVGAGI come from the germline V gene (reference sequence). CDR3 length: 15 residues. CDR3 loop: CASSMGLNDFREQYF. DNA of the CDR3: TGTGCCAGCAGTATGGGACTCAATGATTTCCGCGAGCAGTACTTC.

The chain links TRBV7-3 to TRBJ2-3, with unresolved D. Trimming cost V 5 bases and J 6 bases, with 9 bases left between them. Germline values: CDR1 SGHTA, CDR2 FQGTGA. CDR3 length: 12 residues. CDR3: CASSPRSDTQYF. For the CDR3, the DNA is TGTGCCAGCAGCCCGCGGAGTGATACGCAGTATTTT.

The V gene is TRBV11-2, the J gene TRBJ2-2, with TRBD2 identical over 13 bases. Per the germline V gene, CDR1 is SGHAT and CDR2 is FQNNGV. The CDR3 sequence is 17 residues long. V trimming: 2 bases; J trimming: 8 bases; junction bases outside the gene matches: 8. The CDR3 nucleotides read TGTGCCAGCAGCTTACCTTGGACTAGCGGGGGTACGGGGGAGCTGTTTTTT. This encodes CASSLPWTSGGTGELFF.

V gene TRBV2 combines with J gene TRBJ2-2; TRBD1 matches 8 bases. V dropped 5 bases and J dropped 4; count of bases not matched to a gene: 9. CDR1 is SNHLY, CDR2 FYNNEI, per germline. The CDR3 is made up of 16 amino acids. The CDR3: CASSRQGIGTTGELFF. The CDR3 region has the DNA TGTGCCAGCAGTCGACAGGGGATAGGGACCACCGGGGAGCTGTTTTTT.

The CDR3 spells CAISEVTGENAGELFF. The CDR3 coding sequence is TGTGCCATCAGTGAGGTGACAGGGGAGAATGCCGGGGAGCTGTTTTTT. This chain links TRBV10-3 with TRBJ2-2; 8 positions agree with TRBD1. From germline, CDR1 is ENHRY and CDR2 SYGVKD. V lost 2 bases and J lost 6; bases outside the gene matches: 8. The CDR3 consists of 16 residues.

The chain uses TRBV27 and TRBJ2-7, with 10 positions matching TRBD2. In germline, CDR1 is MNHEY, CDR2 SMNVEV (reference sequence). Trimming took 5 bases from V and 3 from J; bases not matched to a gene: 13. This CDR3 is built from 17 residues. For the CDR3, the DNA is TGTGCCAGCAGTCCGGAGATAGCGGGAGGCAACCTCTACGAGCAGTACTTC. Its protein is CASSPEIAGGNLYEQYF.

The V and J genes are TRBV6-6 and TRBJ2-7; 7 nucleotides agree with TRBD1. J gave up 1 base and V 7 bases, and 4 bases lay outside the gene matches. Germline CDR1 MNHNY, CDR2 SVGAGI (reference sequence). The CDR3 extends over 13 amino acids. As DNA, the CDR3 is TGTGCCAGCATTCCCAGGGGGTCCTACGAGCAGTACTTC. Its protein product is CASIPRGSYEQYF.